This entry lists 22 T cell receptor beta chains sequenced from one sample in a study of cytomegalovirus exposure and HLA in healthy donors (dated by TCRdb to 2016 to 2017). The library was produced with the immunoSEQ multiplex PCR assay. For the multiplex PCR, a mixture combining 60 forward primers for TCR Vbeta segments and 13 reverse primers for TCR Jbeta segments was used. Drawn from immuneACCESS, this table holds only the in-frame rearrangements with V and J called that TCRdb kept. Clones are partly lost; checked studies trace under half to an unresolved V gene and leave the rest unexplained. The sample table holds 90,000 to 140,000 clones, of which around 74% were seen once. Clones ranked in the top ten supply 1.3% of the sample. The sequencing input was PBMCs. These receptors came from a man aged 35-49 years in good health and CMV-seronegative.

The CDR3, as DNA: TGCGCCAGCAGCTTCTGGGGCCTCAATCAGCCCCAGCATTTT. Amino acid sequence: CASSFWGLNQPQHF. J is TRBJ1-5 and V is TRBV5-1; perhaps TRBD1 as D (5 bases). CDR1 and CDR2 (germline): SGHRS, YFSETQ. Trimming took 2 bases from V and 3 from J, leaving 9 bases between them. The CDR3 has 14 residues.

The chain employs TRBV7-3 and TRBJ2-5; 10 nucleotides match TRBD2. The CDR3 consists of 18 residues. CDR1 is SGHTA and CDR2 is FQGTGA in the germline V gene. The J segment lost 10 bases and the V segment lost 3 bases, leaving 20 bases of the junction unmatched. CDR3 protein: CASSFGAGLAGDRGVQYF. CDR3 DNA sequence: TGTGCCAGCAGCTTTGGGGCGGGGCTAGCGGGGGACCGGGGGGTCCAGTACTTC.

V gene TRBV4-1 combines with J gene TRBJ2-3; 8 bases align to TRBD2. The CDR3 consists of 15 residues. Germline V lookup: CDR1 MGHRA, CDR2 YSYEKL. The V gene end was trimmed by 0 bases and the J gene end by 6 bases; junction bases not matched to a gene: 5. The CDR3 nucleotides read TGCGCCAGCAGCCAAGATCGGGTAGCGGGGGATACGCAGTATTTT. It yields the protein CASSQDRVAGDTQYF.

V usage is TRBV30 and J usage is TRBJ1-1; 7 nucleotides match TRBD1. V shed 3 bases and J 5 bases; nucleotides not matched to a gene: 9. This CDR3 is 14 amino acids long. Germline CDR1 GTSNPN, CDR2 SVGIG (reference sequence). The CDR3 sequence: CAWSHQGDGTEAFF. In DNA form, the CDR3 reads TGTGCCTGGAGCCACCAGGGGGACGGGACTGAAGCTTTCTTT.

This rearrangement joins TRBV7-9 to TRBJ2-7; 10 nucleotides align to TRBD1. This CDR3 is built from 16 residues. The J segment lost 2 bases and the V segment lost 1 base, leaving 5 bases of the junction unmatched. Per germline, CDR1 SEHNR and CDR2 FQNEAQ (reference sequence). CDR3 region: CASSLVTGQGPYEQYF. CDR3 nucleotide sequence: TGTGCCAGCAGCTTAGTTACGGGACAGGGGCCCTACGAGCAGTACTTC. Looking up the rest from reference TRBV7-9 and TRBJ2-7 gives the full variable domain: DTGVSQNPRHKITKRGQNVTFRCDPISEHNRLYWYRQTLGQGPEFLTYFQNEAQLEKSRLLSDRFSAERPKGSFSTLEIQRTEQGDSAMYLCASSLVTGQGPYEQYFGPGTRLTVT.

This chain uses TRBV7-2 with TRBJ1-1; tentatively, D is TRBD1 (5 bases). V was shortened by 0 bases and J by 4 bases, with 9 bases between the two germline ends. Per germline, CDR1 SGHTA and CDR2 FQGNSA. The CDR3 runs to 14 residues. CDR3 sequence (DNA): TGTGCCAGCAGCTTAGCTGTCGGGGGCACTGAAGCTTTCTTT. Translating it yields CASSLAVGGTEAFF. The entire variable domain, with the rest obtained from reference TRBV7-2 and TRBJ1-1, is as follows: GAGVSQSPSNKVTEKGKDVELRCDPISGHTALYWYRQSLGQGLEFLIYFQGNSAPDKSGLPSDRFSAERTGGSVSTLTIQRTQQEDSAVYLCASSLAVGGTEAFFGQGTRLTVV.

The chain recombines TRBV14 with TRBJ2-1, with TRBD2 identical over 10 bases. CDR3 size: 21 residues. Trimming took 2 bases from V and 0 from J; bases not matched to a gene: 16. Germline CDR1 reads SGHDN; CDR2 reads FVKESK. The CDR3 DNA sequence: TGTGCCAGCAGCCAATCCCAATTCCGGACTAGCGGACAGAGCTCCTACAATGAGCAGTTCTTC. Translation: CASSQSQFRTSGQSSYNEQFF.

This chain links TRBV19 with TRBJ1-2; TRBD1 agrees at 9 bases. Germline values: CDR1 LNHDA, CDR2 SQIVND (reference sequence). Trimming removed 5 bases from V and 0 bases from J; junction bases left unmatched: 10. The CDR3 contains 17 residues. CDR3 in DNA: TGTGCCAGTAGTCGTCAAACAGGGGGCCGGACTAACTATGGCTACACCTTC. It codes for CASSRQTGGRTNYGYTF.

V and J are TRBV28 and TRBJ1-2; TRBD1 might be the D (6 bases). Germline values: CDR1 MDHEN, CDR2 SYDVKM. The V and J ends lost 3 bases and 5 bases respectively, with 19 bases between them. The CDR3 covers 16 residues. This CDR3 is CASSLLLGRGSYGYTF. The CDR3 DNA follows: TGTGCCAGCAGTTTGCTCCTGGGCAGGGGAAGTTATGGCTACACCTTC.

This clone was found a few times. The chain is built from TRBV5-1 and TRBJ2-3, with a tentative D call TRBD2 (7 bases). The CDR3 consists of 13 residues. Trimming pared 7 bases from V and 7 bases from J, leaving 16 bases between. CDR1 and CDR2 (germline): SGHRS, YFSETQ. CDR3 DNA sequence: TGCGCCAGCTCTACGGGGGGCACGAATACGCAGTATTTT. Amino acid sequence: CASSTGGTNTQYF.

The table lists this clone with a few counts. The gene calls are TRBV21-1 and TRBJ2-1; TRBD1, the table's D call, lacks a check against the DNA. TRBV21-1 is shown as a pseudogene. This CDR3 has 15 residues. CDR3 DNA sequence: TGTGCCAGCCAACAGGGACAGGGGGCGGTCAATGAGCAGTTCTTC. This gives the protein CASQQGQGAVNEQFF.

The V and J genes are TRBV2 and TRBJ2-1, with a possible D match to TRBD2 (5 bases). This CDR3 is 17 amino acids long. Trimming removed 4 bases from V and 3 bases from J, with 19 bases in between. Germline assignment: CDR1 SNHLY and CDR2 FYNNEI. The CDR3 bases are TGTGCCAGCAGTGGGAAGATAGCGAGTCGCTTCTACAATGAGCAGTTCTTC. The encoded protein is CASSGKIASRFYNEQFF.

The gene calls are TRBV19 and TRBJ2-5; 7 positions agree with TRBD1. CDR1 is LNHDA, CDR2 SQIVND, per germline (reference sequence). The junction had 8 bases not matched to a gene; V was cut back by 8 bases and J by 2 bases. The CDR3 sequence is 14 residues long. The CDR3 nucleotides read TGTGCCAGTTCCAATCCGACAGGGCAAGAGACCCAGTACTTC. As protein: CASSNPTGQETQYF.

V is TRBV11-2 and J is TRBJ1-1; D remains unclear. The CDR3 has 14 residues. In germline, CDR1 is SGHAT, CDR2 FQNNGV. Trimming cost V 1 base and J 2 bases, with 8 bases left between them. The CDR3 loop reads CASSLVAGNTEAFF. CDR3 nucleotides: TGTGCCAGCAGCTTAGTCGCGGGAAACACTGAAGCTTTCTTT.

The chain is built from TRBV25-1 and TRBJ1-2; maybe TRBD1 (5 bases). The CDR3 covers 13 residues. The V end was cut by 1 base, the J end by 8 bases, with 11 bases between. Germline CDR1 MGHDK, CDR2 SYGVNS. CDR3 nucleotides: TGTGCCAGCAGTGAATCTGCGGGGGGGGGCTACACCTTC. Translating it yields CASSESAGGGYTF.

In this sample, this clone turned up a few times. The V gene is TRBV30, the J gene TRBJ1-5; TRBD1 aligns across 11 bases. J gave up 7 bases and V 0 bases, and 8 bases lay outside the gene matches. Germline lookup yields CDR1 GTSNPN and CDR2 SVGIG (reference sequence). The CDR3 consists of 16 residues. The CDR3 nucleotides read TGTGCCTGGAGTGTACGGACAGGGGGCGCAGGACAGCCCCAGCATTTT. The encoded protein is CAWSVRTGGAGQPQHF.

The chain carries TRBV28 and TRBJ1-5; no firm D call. This CDR3 has 10 residues. Germline V gene data show CDR1 as MDHEN and CDR2 as SYDVKM. The ends were cut back, 6 bases at V and 5 bases at J, with 2 bases in the middle. CDR3 DNA sequence: TGTGCCAGCAGCTATCAGCCCCAGCATTTT. This gives the protein CASSYQPQHF.

This rearrangement joins TRBV2 to TRBJ2-3, with no clear D. The V gene's germline CDR1 is SNHLY and CDR2 FYNNEI. The CDR3 sequence is 13 residues long. V dropped 7 bases and J dropped 6 bases, with 14 bases sitting between them. In nucleotides, the CDR3 is TGTGCCAGCACAAACATAGCAAGGGATACGCAGTATTTT. This encodes CASTNIARDTQYF. The variable domain in full, completed from reference TRBV2 and TRBJ2-3, reads EPEVTQTPSHQVTQMGQEVILRCVPISNHLYFYWYRQILGQKVEFLVSFYNNEISEKSEIFDDQFSVERPDGSNFTLKIRSTKLEDSAMYFCASTNIARDTQYFGPGTRLTVL.

V is TRBV27 and J is TRBJ1-6; D is possibly TRBD1 (6 bases). V was shortened by 4 bases and J by 4 bases, with 11 bases between the two germline ends. Per the germline V gene, CDR1 is MNHEY and CDR2 is SMNVEV (reference sequence). This CDR3 contains 15 residues. The CDR3 loop reads CASSSPGQYNSPLHF. DNA of the CDR3: TGTGCCAGCAGTTCTCCGGGACAATATAATTCACCCCTCCACTTT.

This clone was counted a single time. The gene calls are TRBV28 and TRBJ1-1; D gene uncertain. V gave up 5 bases and J gave up 2 bases, with 15 bases separating them. In germline, CDR1 is MDHEN, CDR2 SYDVKM. The CDR3 has 15 amino acids. The CDR3 bases are TGTGCCAGCAGTCCTCCCCTAGGAAGAAACACTGAAGCTTTCTTT. It codes for CASSPPLGRNTEAFF.

The chain joins TRBV21-1 to TRBJ1-3; the table's D call of TRBD1 was not tested on the DNA. TRBV21-1 is annotated as a pseudogene. The CDR3 extends over 16 amino acids. CDR3 residues: CASSNRNRADGNTIYF. Written as DNA, the CDR3 is TGTGCCAGCAGCAATCGGAACAGGGCTGACGGAAACACCATATATTTT.

The chain links TRBV18 to TRBJ1-4; 10 bases match TRBD1. The CDR3 spans 17 residues. J was trimmed by 7 bases and V by 1 base; bases with no gene match: 9. Germline V gene lookup returns CDR1 KGHSH and CDR2 LQKENI. In nucleotides, the CDR3 is TGTGCCAGCTCACCACAGACAGGGGGCGCGGAGAGTGAAAAACTGTTTTTT. Protein: CASSPQTGGAESEKLFF.